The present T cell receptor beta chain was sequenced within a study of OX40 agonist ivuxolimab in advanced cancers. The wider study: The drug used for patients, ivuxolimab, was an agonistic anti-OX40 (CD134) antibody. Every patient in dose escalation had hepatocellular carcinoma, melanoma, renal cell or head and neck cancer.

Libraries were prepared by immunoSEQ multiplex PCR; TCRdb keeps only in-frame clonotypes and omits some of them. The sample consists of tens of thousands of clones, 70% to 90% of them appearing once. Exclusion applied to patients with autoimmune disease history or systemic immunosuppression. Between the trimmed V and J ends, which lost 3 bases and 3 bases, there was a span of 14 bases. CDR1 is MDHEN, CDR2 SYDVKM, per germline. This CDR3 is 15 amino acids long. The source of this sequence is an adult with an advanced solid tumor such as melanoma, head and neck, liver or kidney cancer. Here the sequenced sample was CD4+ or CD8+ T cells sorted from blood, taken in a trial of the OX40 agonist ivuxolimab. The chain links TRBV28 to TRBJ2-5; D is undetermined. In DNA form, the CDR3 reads TGTGCCAGCAGTTTTGAAAGGGTGGAAAAAGAGACCCAGTACTTC. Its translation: CASSFERVEKETQYF.